The rows below give T cell receptor beta chains drawn from one sample of a study of Graves' ophthalmopathy and Graves' hyperthyroidism. In TCRdb, the multiplex PCR reads were re-called with MiXCR into one record per CDR3 protein. Here the sample spans hundreds of thousands of distinct CDR3 sequences, approximately 21% being singletons. Sequenced: peripheral blood. The source is a woman in her late teens or twenties with stable Graves' hyperthyroidism. Both conserved end residues are part of each CDR3. The D gene is left open where the match is weak. Size is stated for part of the rows, as once, few or many counts, or as a class when the clone is expanded.

abundance	d_gene	v_gene	j_gene	CDR3aa	CDR3nt
once	-	TRBV15	TRBJ1-5	CATSRDSYQPQHF	TGTGCCACCAGCAGAGACAGTTATCAGCCCCAGCATTTT
-	-	TRBV15	TRBJ1-1	CATSRDGEVVDTEAFF	TGTGCCACCAGCAGAGATGGGGAGGTAGTCGACACTGAAGCTTTCTTT
many	TRBD1	TRBV19	TRBJ2-5	CASSSYRGDQETQYF	TGTGCCAGTAGTTCTTACAGGGGGGACCAAGAGACCCAGTACTTC
few	-	TRBV12-3/TRBV12-4	TRBJ1-5	CASSPGGLPQHF	TGTGCCAGCAGTCCGGGCGGGTTGCCCCAGCATTTT
many	-	TRBV28	TRBJ1-1	CASSPLWGRPNTEAFF	TGTGCCAGCAGCCCTTTATGGGGCAGACCGAACACTGAAGCTTTCTTT
many	TRBD1	TRBV20-1	TRBJ2-7	CSAIEIETGVYEQYF	TGCAGTGCTATAGAGATTGAGACAGGGGTTTACGAGCAGTACTTC
few	-	TRBV5-1	TRBJ2-5	CASSLGTTETQYF	TGCGCCAGCAGCTTGGGGACCACGGAGACCCAGTACTTC
many	-	TRBV12-3/TRBV12-4	TRBJ1-6	CASSFAGWDSPLHF	TGTGCCAGCAGTTTTGCAGGGTGGGATTCACCCCTCCACTTT
many	TRBD1	TRBV7-2	TRBJ2-7	CASSSRTGRYEQYF	TGTGCCAGCAGCTCTCGGACAGGGAGATACGAGCAGTACTTC
-	TRBD1	TRBV6-1	TRBJ1-1	CASRTRGRRFEAFF	TGTGCCAGCAGAACTAGGGGGCGAAGGTTCGAAGCTTTCTTT
many	-	TRBV6-2/TRBV6-3	TRBJ2-5	CASSYPGRLGETQYF	TGTGCCAGCAGTTATCCGGGACGTCTTGGAGAGACCCAGTACTTC
many	-	TRBV5-1	TRBJ2-5	CASSLNGGRETQYF	TGCGCCAGCAGCTTGAATGGGGGCCGGGAGACCCAGTACTTC
-	TRBD2	TRBV6-2/TRBV6-3	TRBJ2-5	CATRGLAGVEETQYF	TGTGCCACCCGGGGACTAGCGGGAGTAGAAGAGACCCAGTACTTC
many	-	TRBV7-2	TRBJ2-7	CASREEGSGTYEQYF	TGTGCCAGCAGGGAAGAGGGGAGCGGAACCTACGAGCAGTACTTC
many	-	TRBV20-1	TRBJ2-7	CSTNSGRPYEQYF	TGCAGTACAAACTCTGGACGGCCCTACGAGCAGTACTTC
many	TRBD2	TRBV19	TRBJ2-5	CASSRLARQETQYF	TGTGCCAGTAGCCGACTAGCGAGACAAGAGACCCAGTACTTC
-	TRBD2	TRBV30	TRBJ2-5	CAWSVGSGKTQYF	TGTGCCTGGAGTGTGGGTAGCGGGAAGACCCAGTACTTC
-	-	TRBV11-1	TRBJ2-5	CASSLSTTVQSQETQYF	TGTGCCAGCAGCTTATCAACGACCGTACAGTCCCAAGAGACCCAGTACTTC
many	TRBD2	TRBV29-1	TRBJ2-2	CSVEAGASGRELFF	TGCAGCGTTGAAGCGGGGGCTAGCGGGAGGGAGCTGTTTTTT
many	-	TRBV5-1	TRBJ1-1	CASSYQTEGNTEAFF	TGCGCCAGCAGCTACCAGACAGAAGGGAACACTGAAGCTTTCTTT
many	TRBD1	TRBV11-2	TRBJ1-1	CASSPGTGTLGTEAFF	TGTGCCAGCAGCCCTGGGACAGGGACCCTCGGGACTGAAGCTTTCTTT
many	TRBD2	TRBV30	TRBJ2-4	CACDSGLGGEYF	TGTGCCTGCGATTCGGGGTTGGGGGGGGAGTACTTC
many	-	TRBV12-3/TRBV12-4	TRBJ2-7	CASSRLVIPYEQYF	TGTGCCAGCAGCCGACTAGTAATCCCCTACGAGCAGTACTTC
many	-	TRBV10-3	TRBJ1-1	CAISEVLYTEAFF	TGTGCCATCAGTGAAGTTCTTTACACTGAAGCTTTCTTT
few	-	TRBV18	TRBJ2-7	CASSPRRSYEQYF	TGTGCCAGCTCACCACGTAGGTCCTACGAGCAGTACTTC
many	TRBD2	TRBV28	TRBJ2-2	CASSADSGRNTGELFF	TGTGCCAGCAGTGCCGATAGCGGGAGGAACACCGGGGAGCTGTTTTTT
many	-	TRBV19	TRBJ2-2	CASSISRENTGELFF	TGTGCCAGTAGTATTTCCAGGGAAAACACCGGGGAGCTGTTTTTT
-	TRBD2	TRBV11-2	TRBJ2-5	CASSLDPPPVGEGTQYF	TGTGCCAGCAGCTTAGATCCCCCCCCTGTAGGGGAGGGGACCCAGTACTTC
many	-	TRBV7-9	TRBJ1-5	CASSRGAYQPQHF	TGTGCCAGCAGTCGGGGCGCCTATCAGCCCCAGCATTTT
few	TRBD1	TRBV4-1	TRBJ1-1	CASSQAQTGGNTEAFF	TGCGCCAGCAGCCAGGCTCAGACAGGGGGGAACACTGAAGCTTTCTTT
many	-	TRBV28	TRBJ1-2	CASSPVNFVGYTF	TGTGCCAGCAGTCCGGTGAATTTCGTGGGCTACACCTTC
few	-	TRBV20-1	TRBJ2-3	CSARVGGNTDTQYF	TGCAGTGCTAGAGTTGGGGGAAACACAGATACGCAGTATTTT
-	TRBD1	TRBV18	TRBJ2-7	CASSVTGGDSYEQYF	TGTGCCAGCTCAGTGACAGGGGGCGACTCCTACGAGCAGTACTTC
-	-	TRBV27	TRBJ1-5	CASSSSYSTGSNQPQHF	TGTGCCAGCAGTTCCTCATACAGTACAGGTAGCAATCAGCCCCAGCATTTT
many	-	TRBV30	TRBJ1-2	CAWTRLYGYTF	TGTGCCTGGACAAGGCTCTATGGCTACACCTTC
many	TRBD1	TRBV7-3	TRBJ1-2	CASSLNQGADGYTF	TGTGCCAGCAGCTTAAATCAGGGGGCGGACGGCTACACCTTC
many	TRBD1	TRBV11-1	TRBJ1-2	CASRRDRNYGYTF	TGTGCCAGCAGGAGGGACAGAAACTATGGCTACACCTTC
-	TRBD1	TRBV7-9	TRBJ1-5	CASSNTNRGDQPQHF	TGTGCCAGCAGCAATACCAACAGGGGAGATCAGCCCCAGCATTTT
many	TRBD1	TRBV30	TRBJ1-1	CARGTALNTEAFF	TGTGCCCGGGGGACAGCCCTGAACACTGAAGCTTTCTTT
many	TRBD2	TRBV10-3	TRBJ2-7	CAISSSGSYEQYF	TGTGCCATCAGCTCTAGCGGCTCCTACGAGCAGTACTTC
-	-	TRBV11-2	TRBJ1-1	CASSLLGLENTEAFF	TGTGCCAGCAGCTTATTAGGGTTAGAGAACACTGAAGCTTTCTTT
once	-	TRBV18	TRBJ2-5	CASSPWVAAQGSQETQYF	TGTGCCAGCTCACCATGGGTCGCCGCACAGGGAAGCCAAGAGACCCAGTACTTC
many	TRBD2	TRBV11-1	TRBJ2-7	CASSFRASGSEQYF	TGTGCCAGCAGCTTCAGGGCTAGCGGGAGCGAGCAGTACTTC
many	-	TRBV12-3/TRBV12-4	TRBJ1-5	CASSLDRYNQPQHF	TGTGCCAGCAGTTTAGACAGGTACAATCAGCCCCAGCATTTT
many	-	TRBV12-3/TRBV12-4	TRBJ2-2	CASFLLTGELFF	TGTGCCAGCTTCCTTCTCACCGGGGAGCTGTTTTTT
many	TRBD1	TRBV5-1	TRBJ2-5	CASSLRDRVVQETQYF	TGCGCCAGCAGCCTCCGGGACAGGGTAGTCCAAGAGACCCAGTACTTC
many	TRBD2	TRBV5-1	TRBJ2-4	CASSSGSGGGNIQYF	TGCGCCAGCAGCTCCGGTAGCGGGGGGGGGAACATTCAGTACTTC
many	TRBD2	TRBV12-3/TRBV12-4	TRBJ2-7	CASSPSSSGRANYEQYF	TGTGCCAGCAGTCCCTCCTCTAGCGGGAGGGCCAACTACGAGCAGTACTTC
few	-	TRBV5-1	TRBJ1-1	CASGKPGTTEAFF	TGCGCCAGCGGTAAGCCAGGGACCACTGAAGCTTTCTTT
many	TRBD1	TRBV19	TRBJ1-6	CASSTTGGTSPLHF	TGTGCCAGTAGTACTACAGGGGGCACTTCACCCCTCCACTTT
many	-	TRBV6-5	TRBJ1-1	CASSYKWGNTEAFF	TGTGCCAGCAGTTACAAATGGGGGAACACTGAAGCTTTCTTT
many	-	TRBV6-5	TRBJ1-4	CASSYSGQNEKLFF	TGTGCCAGCAGTTACTCGGGACAAAATGAAAAACTGTTTTTT
many	-	TRBV6-1	TRBJ2-6	CASSSGAAGANVLTF	TGTGCCAGCAGCTCGGGGGCTGCTGGGGCCAACGTCCTGACTTTC